Reported below is one T cell receptor (beta chain). Antigen: not known. This entry comes from a study of regulatory and conventional T cells in RAG deficiency. Study-wide results and caveats: Omenn syndrome and CID/AS patients had 80 to 100-fold fewer unique Treg TCR beta sequences, versus 9.5 to 10-fold elsewhere. In Omenn syndrome, sorted "Tregs" may be peripherally activated cells.

Genomic DNA came from blood regulatory T cells gated CD4+ CD25-high CD127-low. CDR1 and CDR2 (germline): SGHVS, FNYEAQ. V lost 2 bases, J lost 4 bases, and 4 bases stayed unmatched. This CDR3 has 14 amino acids. The table came from immunoSEQ multiplex PCR; TCRdb's copy has only in-frame clones and leaves some out. This sample has tens of thousands of clones, with 75% to 95% found just once. This sample also belongs to another study, concerning regulatory T cells. That study reports: Amplification used 52 TRBV primers and 13 TRBJ primers.

V and J are TRBV7-6 and TRBJ1-1; TRBD1 matches 7 bases. The sample consisted of Tregs sorted from blood. The TCR sequence derives from a human donor in good health. CDR3 residues: CASSLKGAGTEAFF. DNA for the CDR3: TGTGCCAGCAGCTTAAAGGGGGCAGGCACTGAAGCTTTCTTT.